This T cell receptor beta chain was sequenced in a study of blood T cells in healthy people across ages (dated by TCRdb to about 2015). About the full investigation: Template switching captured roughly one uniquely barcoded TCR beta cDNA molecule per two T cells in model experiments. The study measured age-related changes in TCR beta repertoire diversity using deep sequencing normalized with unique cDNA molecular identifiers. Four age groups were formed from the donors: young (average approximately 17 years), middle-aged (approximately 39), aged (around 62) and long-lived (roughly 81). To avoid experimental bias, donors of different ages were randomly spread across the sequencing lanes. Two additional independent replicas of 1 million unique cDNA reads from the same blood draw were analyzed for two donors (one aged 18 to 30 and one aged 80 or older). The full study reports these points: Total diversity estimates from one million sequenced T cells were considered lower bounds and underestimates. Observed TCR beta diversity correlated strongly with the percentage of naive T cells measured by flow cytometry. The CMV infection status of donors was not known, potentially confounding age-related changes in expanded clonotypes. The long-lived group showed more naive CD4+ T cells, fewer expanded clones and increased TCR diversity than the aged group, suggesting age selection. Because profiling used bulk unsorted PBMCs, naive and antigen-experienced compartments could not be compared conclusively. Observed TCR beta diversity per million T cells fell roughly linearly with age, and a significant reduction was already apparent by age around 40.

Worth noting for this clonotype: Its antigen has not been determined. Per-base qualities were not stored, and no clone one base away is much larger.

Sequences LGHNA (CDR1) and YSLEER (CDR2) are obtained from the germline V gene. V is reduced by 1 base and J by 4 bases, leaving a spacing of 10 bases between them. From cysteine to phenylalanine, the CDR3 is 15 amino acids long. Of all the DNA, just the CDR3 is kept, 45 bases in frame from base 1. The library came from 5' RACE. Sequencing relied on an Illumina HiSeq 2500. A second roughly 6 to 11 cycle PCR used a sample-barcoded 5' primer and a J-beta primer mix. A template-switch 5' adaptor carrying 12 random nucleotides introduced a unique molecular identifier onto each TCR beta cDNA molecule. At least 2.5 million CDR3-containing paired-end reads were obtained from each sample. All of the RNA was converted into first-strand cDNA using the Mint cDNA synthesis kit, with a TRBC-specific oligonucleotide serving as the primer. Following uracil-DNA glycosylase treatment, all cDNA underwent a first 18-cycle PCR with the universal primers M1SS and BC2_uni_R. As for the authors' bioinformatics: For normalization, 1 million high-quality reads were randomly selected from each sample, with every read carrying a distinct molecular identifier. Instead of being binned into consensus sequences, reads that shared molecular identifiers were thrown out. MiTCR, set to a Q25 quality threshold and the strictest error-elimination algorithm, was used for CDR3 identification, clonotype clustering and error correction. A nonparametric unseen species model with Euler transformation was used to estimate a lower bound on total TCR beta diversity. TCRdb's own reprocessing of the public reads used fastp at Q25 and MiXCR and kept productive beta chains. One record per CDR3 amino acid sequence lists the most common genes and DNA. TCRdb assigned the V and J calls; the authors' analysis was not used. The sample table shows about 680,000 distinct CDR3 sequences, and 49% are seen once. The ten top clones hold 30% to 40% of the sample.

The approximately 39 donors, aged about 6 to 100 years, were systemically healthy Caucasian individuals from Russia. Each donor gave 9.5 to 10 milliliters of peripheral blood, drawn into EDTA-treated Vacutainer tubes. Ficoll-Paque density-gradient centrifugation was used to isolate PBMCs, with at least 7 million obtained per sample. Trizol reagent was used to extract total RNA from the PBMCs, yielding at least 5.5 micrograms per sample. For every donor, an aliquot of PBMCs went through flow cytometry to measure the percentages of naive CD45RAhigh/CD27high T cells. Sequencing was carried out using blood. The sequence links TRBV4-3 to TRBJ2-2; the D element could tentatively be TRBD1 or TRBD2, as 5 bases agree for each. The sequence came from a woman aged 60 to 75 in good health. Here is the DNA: TGCGCCAGCAGCCAAGCGGGGCTGGGCACCGGGGAGCTGTTTTTT. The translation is CASSQAGLGTGELFF.